This is a list of T cell receptor beta chains from one sample in a study of T-cell reconstitution after alpha-beta-depleted transplantation in children. From the PCR reads, TCRdb called clonotypes with MiXCR, one entry per CDR3 protein. Of hundreds of thousands of distinct CDR3 sequences in the sample, approximately 17% were seen once. Specimen: PBMCs from the stem cell graft donor, collected from the stem cell graft. The receptors originated from a human donor who donated a stem cell graft to a child with acute myeloid leukemia. The CDR3 runs from the conserved cysteine through the conserved F or W. The D gene is left open where the match is weak. Clone size, where shown, is once, few, many, or a class for clones that have expanded.

D gene	V gene	clone size	J gene	CDR3 protein	CDR3 DNA
-	TRBV4-3	few	TRBJ2-2	CASSQGRVDGELFF	TGCGCCAGCAGCCAAGGGAGGGTTGACGGGGAGCTGTTTTTT
-	TRBV20-1	few	TRBJ2-1	CSARLGEYEQFF	TGCAGTGCACGACTAGGGGAGTATGAGCAGTTCTTC
-	TRBV7-2	many	TRBJ2-5	CASSSYREETQYF	TGTGCCAGCAGCTCTTACAGAGAAGAGACCCAGTACTTC
TRBD1	TRBV20-1	many	TRBJ2-5	CSRDSRGLTQYF	TGCAGCCGGGACAGTCGAGGGCTGACCCAGTACTTC
TRBD2	TRBV6-4	-	TRBJ2-1	CASSALTSGGASLQFF	TGTGCCAGCAGCGCCCTTACTAGCGGGGGGGCCTCTTTGCAGTTCTTC
-	TRBV4-1	-	TRBJ1-5	CASSQGGRGRTNQPQHF	TGCGCCAGCAGCCAAGGCGGGAGGGGACGGACCAATCAGCCCCAGCATTTT
-	TRBV5-1	-	TRBJ1-6	CASSLGDSPSPLHF	TGCGCCAGCAGCTTGGGTGACAGCCCCTCTCCCCTCCACTTT
TRBD1	TRBV12-3/TRBV12-4	few	TRBJ2-5	CASSPRQGPTETQYF	TGTGCCAGCAGTCCCCGACAGGGACCAACGGAGACCCAGTACTTC
TRBD2	TRBV20-1	many	TRBJ2-1	CSAVTKRDSSYNEQFF	TGCAGTGCTGTGACTAAGCGGGATAGCTCCTACAATGAGCAGTTCTTC
-	TRBV12-3/TRBV12-4	-	TRBJ2-1	CASSLGLSRYSYNEQFF	TGTGCCAGCAGCTTAGGCCTCTCACGTTACTCCTACAATGAGCAGTTCTTC
TRBD1	TRBV4-1	-	TRBJ2-2	CASSQPGQGTGELFF	TGCGCCAGCAGCCAACCCGGACAGGGGACCGGGGAGCTGTTTTTT
-	TRBV6-2/TRBV6-3	many	TRBJ2-5	CASNTGRRQETQYF	TGTGCCAGCAACACGGGTAGAAGGCAAGAGACCCAGTACTTC
-	TRBV28	many	TRBJ1-5	CASTREGGQPQHF	TGTGCCAGCACCCGGGAGGGCGGGCAGCCCCAGCATTTT
-	TRBV15	many	TRBJ2-5	CATSRGGQETQYF	TGTGCCACCAGCAGAGGAGGACAGGAGACCCAGTACTTC
-	TRBV20-1	many	TRBJ1-2	CSAAGELTDSFYNYGYTF	TGCAGTGCTGCAGGGGAGCTGACAGATTCTTTCTATAACTATGGCTACACCTTC
TRBD2	TRBV10-1	-	TRBJ2-5	CASSETLAGTETQYF	TGCGCCAGCAGTGAGACACTAGCGGGGACAGAGACCCAGTACTTC
-	TRBV24-1	few	TRBJ2-5	CATSDLGGETQYF	TGTGCCACCAGTGATTTGGGGGGGGAGACCCAGTACTTC
-	TRBV9	-	TRBJ2-3	CASSVGFIDTQYF	TGTGCCAGCAGCGTAGGGTTTATAGATACGCAGTATTTT
TRBD1	TRBV29-1	many	TRBJ1-1	CSAGTGLPAEAFF	TGCAGCGCAGGGACAGGGCTGCCGGCTGAAGCTTTCTTT
-	TRBV6-5	-	TRBJ1-5	CASSYRGIGQPQHF	TGTGCCAGCAGTTATAGGGGGATTGGGCAGCCCCAGCATTTT
-	TRBV28	-	TRBJ2-3	CATVGGTDTQYF	TGTGCCACGGTGGGCGGCACAGATACGCAGTATTTT
-	TRBV20-1	few	TRBJ1-5	CSAGHSNQPQHF	TGCAGTGCGGGACATAGCAATCAGCCCCAGCATTTT
-	TRBV20-1	many	TRBJ1-5	CSANSGNQPQHF	TGCAGTGCCAATTCGGGCAATCAGCCCCAGCATTTT
-	TRBV20-1	many	TRBJ2-3	CSARDPGAGTDTQYF	TGCAGTGCTAGAGATCCCGGGGCTGGCACAGATACGCAGTATTTT
-	TRBV10-2	many	TRBJ2-1	CASSEAEQFF	TGCGCCAGCAGTGAGGCCGAGCAGTTCTTC
-	TRBV7-6	many	TRBJ1-2	CASSSSQSQGSSYGYTF	TGTGCCAGCAGCTCCTCACAGTCCCAAGGTTCCTCCTATGGCTACACCTTC
-	TRBV7-3	few	TRBJ1-1	CASSLKVGQEAFF	TGTGCCAGCAGCTTAAAGGTCGGGCAGGAAGCTTTCTTT
-	TRBV20-1	many	TRBJ2-1	CSARWGLSHNEQFF	TGCAGTGCTAGATGGGGACTCAGCCACAATGAGCAGTTCTTC
-	TRBV7-2	-	TRBJ2-2	CASSATGTSNTGELFF	TGTGCCAGCAGCGCCACCGGGACTTCGAACACCGGGGAGCTGTTTTTT
TRBD2	TRBV9	few	TRBJ2-7	CASSGRSGDPYEQYF	TGTGCCAGCAGCGGGAGAAGCGGGGACCCCTACGAGCAGTACTTC
-	TRBV5-1	many	TRBJ2-7	CASSLWTEEQYF	TGCGCCAGCAGCTTGTGGACAGAAGAGCAGTACTTC
-	TRBV29-1	few	TRBJ2-5	CSVDSWQGMGETQYF	TGCAGCGTTGACTCGTGGCAGGGAATGGGAGAGACCCAGTACTTC
-	TRBV6-1	few	TRBJ2-3	CASSPPWGKTDTQYF	TGTGCCAGCAGCCCCCCTTGGGGAAAAACAGATACGCAGTATTTT
-	TRBV20-1	-	TRBJ2-7	CSARRSGNSYEQYF	TGCAGTGCTAGAAGGTCCGGGAACTCCTACGAGCAGTACTTC
-	TRBV29-1	few	TRBJ1-1	CSAPGLGNTEAFF	TGCAGCGCCCCAGGGCTGGGGAACACTGAAGCTTTCTTT
-	TRBV25-1	-	TRBJ1-1	CASSGGVNRMNTEAFF	TGTGCCAGCAGTGGCGGAGTGAACAGAATGAACACTGAAGCTTTCTTT
-	TRBV5-5	-	TRBJ1-1	CASSLGDARTEAFF	TGTGCCAGCAGCTTGGGTGACGCGAGGACTGAAGCTTTCTTT
-	TRBV5-5	-	TRBJ2-7	CASSWDPAVYEQYF	TGTGCCAGCAGCTGGGACCCAGCAGTGTACGAGCAGTACTTC
-	TRBV15	-	TRBJ2-6	CATSKGSDPGANVLTF	TGTGCCACCAGCAAAGGCTCCGACCCTGGGGCCAACGTCCTGACTTTC
-	TRBV5-4	many	TRBJ1-5	CAWRAGDQPQHF	TGTGCCTGGCGGGCAGGGGACCAGCCCCAGCATTTT
-	TRBV29-1	-	TRBJ2-1	CSVERSAGYLFF	TGCAGCGTCGAAAGGAGTGCAGGGTACCTGTTCTTC
-	TRBV11-2	-	TRBJ2-7	CASSLATLSYEQYF	TGTGCCAGCAGCTTAGCTACTCTGTCCTACGAGCAGTACTTC
-	TRBV10-3	many	TRBJ2-7	CAINQGFSYEQYF	TGTGCCATCAACCAGGGGTTCTCCTACGAGCAGTACTTC
TRBD1	TRBV10-3	many	TRBJ1-6	CAISEPGQGDSPLHF	TGTGCCATCAGTGAGCCGGGACAGGGAGATTCACCCCTCCACTTT
-	TRBV7-9	-	TRBJ1-2	CASSLRLGTGYTF	TGTGCCAGCAGCTTACGGTTAGGGACCGGCTACACCTTC
TRBD2	TRBV20-1	few	TRBJ2-1	CSARVMAGAYNEQFF	TGCAGTGCTAGAGTAATGGCGGGGGCCTACAATGAGCAGTTCTTC
-	TRBV20-1	few	TRBJ1-4	CSARVWNEKLFF	TGCAGTGCTAGAGTATGGAATGAAAAACTGTTTTTT
-	TRBV7-9	-	TRBJ1-1	CASSWTATNTEAFF	TGTGCCAGCAGTTGGACCGCGACGAACACTGAAGCTTTCTTT